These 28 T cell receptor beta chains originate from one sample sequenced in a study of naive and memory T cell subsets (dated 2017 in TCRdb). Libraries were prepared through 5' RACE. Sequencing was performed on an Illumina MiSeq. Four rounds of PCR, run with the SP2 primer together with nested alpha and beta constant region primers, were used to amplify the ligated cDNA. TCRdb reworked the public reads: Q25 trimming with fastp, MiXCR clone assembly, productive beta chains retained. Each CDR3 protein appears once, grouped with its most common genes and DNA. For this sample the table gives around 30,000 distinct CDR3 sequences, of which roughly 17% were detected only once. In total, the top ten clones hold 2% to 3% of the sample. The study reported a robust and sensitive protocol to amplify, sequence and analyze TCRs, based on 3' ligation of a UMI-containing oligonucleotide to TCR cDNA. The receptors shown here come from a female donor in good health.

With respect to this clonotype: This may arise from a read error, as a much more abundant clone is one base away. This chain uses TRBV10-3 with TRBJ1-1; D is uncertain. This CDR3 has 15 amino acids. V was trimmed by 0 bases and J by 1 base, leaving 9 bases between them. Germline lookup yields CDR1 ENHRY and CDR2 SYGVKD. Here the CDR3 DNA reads TGTGCCATCAGTGAGTCGGCAGACCGGAACACTGAAGCTTTCTTT. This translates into CAISESADRNTEAFF.

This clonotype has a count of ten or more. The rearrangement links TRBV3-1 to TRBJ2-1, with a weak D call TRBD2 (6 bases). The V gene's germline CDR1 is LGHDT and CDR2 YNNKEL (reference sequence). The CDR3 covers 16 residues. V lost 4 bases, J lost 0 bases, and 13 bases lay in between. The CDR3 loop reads CASSLVGGVSYNEQFF. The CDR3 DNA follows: TGTGCCAGCAGCCTTGTGGGCGGGGTCTCCTACAATGAGCAGTTCTTC.

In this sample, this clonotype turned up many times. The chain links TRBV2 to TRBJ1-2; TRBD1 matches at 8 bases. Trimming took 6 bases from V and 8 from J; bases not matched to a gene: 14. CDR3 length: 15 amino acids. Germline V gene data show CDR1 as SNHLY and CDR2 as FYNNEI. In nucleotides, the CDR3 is TGTGCCAGCAGAGATCGACAGGGGCTGCCTGACGGCTACACCTTC. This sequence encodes CASRDRQGLPDGYTF.

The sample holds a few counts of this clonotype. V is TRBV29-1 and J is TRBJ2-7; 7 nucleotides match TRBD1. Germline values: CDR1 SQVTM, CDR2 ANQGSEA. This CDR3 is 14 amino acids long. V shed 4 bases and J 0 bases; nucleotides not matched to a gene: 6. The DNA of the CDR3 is TGCAGCGTTGTCGAGACAGGGCTCTCCTACGAGCAGTACTTC. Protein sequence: CSVVETGLSYEQYF.

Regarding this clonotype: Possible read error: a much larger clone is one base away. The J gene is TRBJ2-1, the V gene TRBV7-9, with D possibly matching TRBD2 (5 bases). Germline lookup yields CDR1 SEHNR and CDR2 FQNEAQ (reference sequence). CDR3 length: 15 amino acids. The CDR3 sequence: CASSPAVKSYNEQLF. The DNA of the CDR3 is TGTGCCAGCAGCCCAGCGGTGAAGTCCTACAATGAGCAGCTCTTC.

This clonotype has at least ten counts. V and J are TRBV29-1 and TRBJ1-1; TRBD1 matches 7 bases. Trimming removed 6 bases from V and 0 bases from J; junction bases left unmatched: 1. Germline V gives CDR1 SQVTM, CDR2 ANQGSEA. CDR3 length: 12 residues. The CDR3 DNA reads TGCAGCGTGGACAGGATGAACACTGAAGCTTTCTTT. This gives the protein CSVDRMNTEAFF. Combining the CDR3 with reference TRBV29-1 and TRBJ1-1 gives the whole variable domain SAVISQKPSRDICQRGTSLTIQCQVDSQVTMMFWYRQQPGQSLTLIATANQGSEATYESGFVIDKFPISRPNLTFSTLTVSNMSPEDSSIYLCSVDRMNTEAFFGQGTRLTVV.

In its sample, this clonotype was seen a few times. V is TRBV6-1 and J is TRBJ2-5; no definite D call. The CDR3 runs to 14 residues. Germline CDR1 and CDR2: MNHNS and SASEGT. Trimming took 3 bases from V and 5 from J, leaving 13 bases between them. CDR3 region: CASSDPHATETQYF. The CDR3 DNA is TGTGCCAGCAGTGATCCGCACGCTACCGAGACCCAGTACTTC.

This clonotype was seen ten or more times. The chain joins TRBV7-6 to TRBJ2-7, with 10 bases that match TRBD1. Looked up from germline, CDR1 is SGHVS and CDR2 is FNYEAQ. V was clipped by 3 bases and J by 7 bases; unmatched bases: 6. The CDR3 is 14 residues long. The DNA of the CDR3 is TGTGCCAGCAGCTTGGGGGGGACAGGGGCGGAGCAGTACTTC. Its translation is CASSLGGTGAEQYF.

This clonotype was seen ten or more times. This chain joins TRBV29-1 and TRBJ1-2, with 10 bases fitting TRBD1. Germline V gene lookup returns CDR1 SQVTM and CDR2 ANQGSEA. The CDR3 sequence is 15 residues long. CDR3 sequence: CSARGQGNYNYGYTF. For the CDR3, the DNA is TGCAGTGCAAGGGGACAGGGGAATTATAACTATGGCTACACCTTC.

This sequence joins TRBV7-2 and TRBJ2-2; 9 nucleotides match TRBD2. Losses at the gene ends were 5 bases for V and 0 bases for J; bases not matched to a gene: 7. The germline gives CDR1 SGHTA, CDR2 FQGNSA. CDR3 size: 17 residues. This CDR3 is CASSPRRGGANTGELFF. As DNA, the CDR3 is TGTGCCAGCAGCCCCAGACGCGGGGGGGCGAACACCGGGGAGCTGTTTTTT.

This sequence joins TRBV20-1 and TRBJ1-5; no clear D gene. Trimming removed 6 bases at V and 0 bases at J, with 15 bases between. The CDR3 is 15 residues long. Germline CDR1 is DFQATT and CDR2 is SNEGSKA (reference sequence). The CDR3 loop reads CSAAYSFLSNQPQHF. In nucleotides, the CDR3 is TGCAGTGCGGCTTACAGTTTTCTTAGCAATCAGCCCCAGCATTTT.

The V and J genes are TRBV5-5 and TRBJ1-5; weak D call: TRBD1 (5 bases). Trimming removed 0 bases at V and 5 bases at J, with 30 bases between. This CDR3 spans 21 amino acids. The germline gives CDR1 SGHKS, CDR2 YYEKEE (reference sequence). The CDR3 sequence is CASSLARGRPGGTLAHQPQHF. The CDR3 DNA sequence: TGTGCCAGCAGCTTGGCCCGAGGACGGCCTGGGGGGACTTTAGCCCATCAGCCCCAGCATTTT.

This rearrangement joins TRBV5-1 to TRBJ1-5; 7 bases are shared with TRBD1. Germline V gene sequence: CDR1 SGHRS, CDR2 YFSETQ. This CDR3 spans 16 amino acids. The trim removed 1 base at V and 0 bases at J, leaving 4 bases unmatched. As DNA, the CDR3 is TGCGCCAGCAGCTTGACGGGACAGCCTAGCAATCAGCCCCAGCATTTT. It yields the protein CASSLTGQPSNQPQHF.

CDR3 residues: CASSLDGPYEQYF. The CDR3 DNA sequence: TGTGCCAGCAGCTTAGACGGACCCTACGAGCAGTACTTC. This chain connects TRBV7-9 to TRBJ2-7; D not resolved. Trimming removed 1 base from V and 2 bases from J, with 6 bases in between. The germline gives CDR1 SEHNR, CDR2 FQNEAQ (reference sequence). The CDR3 is made up of 13 amino acids.

The CDR3 is CSAPQGRETQYF. In DNA, the CDR3 is TGCAGCGCACCACAGGGACGAGAGACCCAGTACTTC. The rearrangement uses TRBV29-1 and TRBJ2-5; possible D gene TRBD1, 6 bases. V lost 7 bases and J 4 bases, leaving 13 bases between the germline ends. The CDR3 covers 12 residues. Germline assignment: CDR1 SQVTM and CDR2 ANQGSEA. The full variable domain, completed using reference TRBV29-1 and TRBJ2-5, is SAVISQKPSRDICQRGTSLTIQCQVDSQVTMMFWYRQQPGQSLTLIATANQGSEATYESGFVIDKFPISRPNLTFSTLTVSNMSPEDSSIYLCSAPQGRETQYFGPGTRLLVL.

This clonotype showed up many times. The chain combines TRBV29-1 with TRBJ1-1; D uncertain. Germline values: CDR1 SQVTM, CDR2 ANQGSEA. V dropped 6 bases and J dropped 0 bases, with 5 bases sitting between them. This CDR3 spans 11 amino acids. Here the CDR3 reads CSVPMNTEAFF. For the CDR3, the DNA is TGCAGCGTGCCTATGAACACTGAAGCTTTCTTT.

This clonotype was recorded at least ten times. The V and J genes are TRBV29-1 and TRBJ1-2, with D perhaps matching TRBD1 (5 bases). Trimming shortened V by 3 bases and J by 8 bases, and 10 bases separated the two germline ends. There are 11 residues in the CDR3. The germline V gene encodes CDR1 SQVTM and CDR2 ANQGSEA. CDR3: CSVDGDGGYTF. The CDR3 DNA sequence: TGCAGCGTTGATGGGGACGGGGGCTACACCTTC.

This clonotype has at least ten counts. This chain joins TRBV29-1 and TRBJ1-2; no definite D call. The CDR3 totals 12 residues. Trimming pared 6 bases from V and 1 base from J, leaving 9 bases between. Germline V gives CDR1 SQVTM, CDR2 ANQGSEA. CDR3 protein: CSVEFHNYGYTF. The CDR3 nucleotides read TGCAGCGTCGAGTTCCATAACTATGGCTACACCTTC. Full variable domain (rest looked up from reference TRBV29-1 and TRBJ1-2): SAVISQKPSRDICQRGTSLTIQCQVDSQVTMMFWYRQQPGQSLTLIATANQGSEATYESGFVIDKFPISRPNLTFSTLTVSNMSPEDSSIYLCSVEFHNYGYTFGSGTRLTVV.

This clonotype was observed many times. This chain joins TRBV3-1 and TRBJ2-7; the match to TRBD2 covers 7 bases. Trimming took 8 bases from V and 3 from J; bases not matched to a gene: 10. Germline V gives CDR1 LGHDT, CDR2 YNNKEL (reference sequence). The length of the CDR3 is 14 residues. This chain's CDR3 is CASADQRGHYEQYF. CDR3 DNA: TGTGCCAGCGCAGACCAGCGGGGCCACTACGAGCAGTACTTC.

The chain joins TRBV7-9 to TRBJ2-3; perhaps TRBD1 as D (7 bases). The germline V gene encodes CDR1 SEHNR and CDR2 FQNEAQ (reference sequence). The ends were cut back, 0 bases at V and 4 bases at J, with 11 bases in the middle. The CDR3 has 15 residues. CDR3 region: CASSLASRGADTQYF. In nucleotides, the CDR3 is TGTGCCAGCAGCTTAGCGAGCAGGGGGGCAGATACGCAGTATTTT.

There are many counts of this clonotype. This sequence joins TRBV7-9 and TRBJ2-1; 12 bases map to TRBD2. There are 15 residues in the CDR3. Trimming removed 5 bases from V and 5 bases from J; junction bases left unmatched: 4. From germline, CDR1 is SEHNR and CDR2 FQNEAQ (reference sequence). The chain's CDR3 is CASSELAGGHNEQFF. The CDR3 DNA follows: TGTGCCAGCAGCGAACTAGCGGGGGGCCACAATGAGCAGTTCTTC. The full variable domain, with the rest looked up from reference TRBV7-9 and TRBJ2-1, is DTGVSQNPRHKITKRGQNVTFRCDPISEHNRLYWYRQTLGQGPEFLTYFQNEAQLEKSRLLSDRFSAERPKGSFSTLEIQRTEQGDSAMYLCASSELAGGHNEQFFGPGTRLTVL.

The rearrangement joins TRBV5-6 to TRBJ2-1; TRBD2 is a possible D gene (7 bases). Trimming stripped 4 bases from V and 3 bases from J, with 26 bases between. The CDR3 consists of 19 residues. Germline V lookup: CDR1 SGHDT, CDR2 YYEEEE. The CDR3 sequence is CASSPPGWMGRGVYNEQFF. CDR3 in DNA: TGTGCCAGCAGCCCCCCTGGATGGATGGGGAGGGGGGTCTACAATGAGCAGTTCTTC. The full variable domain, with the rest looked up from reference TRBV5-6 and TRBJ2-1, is DAGVTQSPTHLIKTRGQQVTLRCSPKSGHDTVSWYQQALGQGPQFIFQYYEEEERQRGNFPDRFSGHQFPNYSSELNVNALLLGDSALYLCASSPPGWMGRGVYNEQFFGPGTRLTVL.

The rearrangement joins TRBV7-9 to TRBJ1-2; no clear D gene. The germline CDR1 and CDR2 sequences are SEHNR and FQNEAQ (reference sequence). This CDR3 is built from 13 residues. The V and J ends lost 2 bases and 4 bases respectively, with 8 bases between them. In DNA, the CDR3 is TGTGCCAGCAGCTTACAACGCTCCTATGGCTACACCTTC. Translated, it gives CASSLQRSYGYTF.

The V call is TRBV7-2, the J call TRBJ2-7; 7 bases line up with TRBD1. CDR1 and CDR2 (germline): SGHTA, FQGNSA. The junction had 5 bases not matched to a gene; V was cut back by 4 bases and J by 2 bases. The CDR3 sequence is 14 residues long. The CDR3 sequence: CASSWGTATYEQYF. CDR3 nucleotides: TGTGCCAGCAGCTGGGGGACAGCCACCTACGAGCAGTACTTC.

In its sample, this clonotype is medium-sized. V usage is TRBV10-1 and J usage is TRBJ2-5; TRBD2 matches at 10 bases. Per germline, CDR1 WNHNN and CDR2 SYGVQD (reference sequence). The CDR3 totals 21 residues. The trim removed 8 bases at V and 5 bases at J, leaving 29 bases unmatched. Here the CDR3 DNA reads TGCGCCAGCTCTTGGGGCCGCGGCCCCTCGAACGCTAGCGGGGGTCGGGAGACCCAGTACTTC. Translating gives CASSWGRGPSNASGGRETQYF.

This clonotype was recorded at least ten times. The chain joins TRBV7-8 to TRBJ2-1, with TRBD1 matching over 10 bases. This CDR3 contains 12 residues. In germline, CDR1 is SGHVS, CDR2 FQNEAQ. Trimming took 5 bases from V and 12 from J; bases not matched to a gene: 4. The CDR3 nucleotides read TGTGCCAGCAGCCCCCGGGACAGGGGGCAGTTCTTC. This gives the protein CASSPRDRGQFF. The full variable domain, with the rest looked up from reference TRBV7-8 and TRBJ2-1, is GAGVSQSPRYKVAKRGQDVALRCDPISGHVSLFWYQQALGQGPEFLTYFQNEAQLDKSGLPSDRFFAERPEGSVSTLKIQRTQQEDSAVYLCASSPRDRGQFFGPGTRLTVL.

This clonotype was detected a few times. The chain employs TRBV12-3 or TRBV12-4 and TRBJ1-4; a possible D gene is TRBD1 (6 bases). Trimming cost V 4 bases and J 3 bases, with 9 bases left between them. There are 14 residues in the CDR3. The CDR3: CASSSGAPNEKLFF. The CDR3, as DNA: TGTGCCAGCAGTTCGGGGGCGCCTAATGAAAAACTGTTTTTT.

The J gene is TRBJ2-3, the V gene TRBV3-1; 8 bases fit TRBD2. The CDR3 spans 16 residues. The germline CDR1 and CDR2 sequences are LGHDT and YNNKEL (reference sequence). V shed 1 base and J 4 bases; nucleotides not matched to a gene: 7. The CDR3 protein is CASSQAVAGRSDTQYF. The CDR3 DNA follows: TGTGCCAGCAGCCAAGCGGTAGCGGGGCGCTCAGATACGCAGTATTTT.